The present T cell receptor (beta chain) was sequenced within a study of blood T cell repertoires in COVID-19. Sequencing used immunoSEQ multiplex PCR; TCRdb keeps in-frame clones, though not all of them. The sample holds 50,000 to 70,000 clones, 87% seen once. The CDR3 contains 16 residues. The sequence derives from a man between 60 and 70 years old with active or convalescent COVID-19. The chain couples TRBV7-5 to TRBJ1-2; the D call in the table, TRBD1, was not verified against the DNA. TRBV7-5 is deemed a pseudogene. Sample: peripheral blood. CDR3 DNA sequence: TGTGTCAGAAGCTTATTATTGAGACACTGCAGCTATGGCTACACCTTC. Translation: CVRSLLLRHCSYGYTF.